The 5 T cell receptor beta chains reported below all come from one sample, sequenced in a study of control samples from healthy donors and cancer patients. TCRdb keeps only in-frame clones here, not all; method: immunoSEQ multiplex PCR. The sample has about 120,000 clones; about 86% are singletons. Sequenced: blood. All receptors come from a man aged 30 to 45 in good health.

This clone was found once. The V gene is TRBV6-6, the J gene TRBJ1-1; D call uncertain. In germline, CDR1 is MNHNY, CDR2 SVGAGI (reference sequence). Deletions cut 6 bases from V and 4 bases from J, with 9 bases between. There are 12 residues in the CDR3. DNA for the CDR3: TGTGCCAGCAGGTCCCGTGGCACTGAAGCTTTCTTT. This codes for CASRSRGTEAFF.

Notes on this clone: A much larger clone sits a single nucleotide away, making a read error possible. Other DNA sequences from this sample encode an identical CDR3 as well. The chain links TRBV18 to TRBJ1-1, with D possibly matching TRBD1 (5 bases). The ends were cut back, 3 bases at V and 8 bases at J, with 13 bases in the middle. In germline, CDR1 is KGHSH, CDR2 LQKENI. The CDR3 spans 13 residues. The CDR3 nucleotides are TGTGCCAGCTCACCCTTACGCGAGGGGGAAGCTTTCTTT. Its protein is CASSPLREGEAFF. The full variable domain, rest sourced from reference TRBV18 and TRBJ1-1, is NAGVMQNPRHLVRRRGQEARLRCSPMKGHSHVYWYRQLPEEGLKFMVYLQKENIIDESGMPKERFSAEFPKEGPSILRIQQVVRGDSAAYFCASSPLREGEAFFGQGTRLTVV.

This chain connects TRBV6-5 to TRBJ1-1, with 7 positions matching TRBD1. CDR3 length: 16 residues. CDR1 and CDR2 from the germline V gene are MNHEY and SVGAGI. Losses at the gene ends were 2 bases for V and 6 bases for J; bases not matched to a gene: 12. The CDR3 spells CASSYARGGGASEAFF. The DNA for the CDR3 is TGTGCCAGCAGTTACGCTAGGGGAGGGGGCGCATCTGAAGCTTTCTTT.

The chain is built from TRBV2 and TRBJ1-1, with D perhaps matching TRBD1 (5 bases). CDR3 length equals 14 residues. Germline V gene data show CDR1 as SNHLY and CDR2 as FYNNEI. Trimming shortened V by 5 bases and J by 0 bases, and 10 bases separated the two germline ends. The CDR3 DNA reads TGTGCCAGCAGTCCCGGGGGGGTGAACACTGAAGCTTTCTTT. Protein product: CASSPGGVNTEAFF.

V and J are TRBV15 and TRBJ2-2, with D perhaps TRBD2 (7 bases). Deletions cut 0 bases from V and 5 bases from J, with 19 bases between. Looked up from germline, CDR1 is LNHNV and CDR2 is YYDKDF (reference sequence). CDR3 length: 18 residues. The CDR3 region has the DNA TGTGCCACCAGCAGAGATACCCCGGGGGGCTGGTTAACCGGGGAGCTGTTTTTT. Translation: CATSRDTPGGWLTGELFF.